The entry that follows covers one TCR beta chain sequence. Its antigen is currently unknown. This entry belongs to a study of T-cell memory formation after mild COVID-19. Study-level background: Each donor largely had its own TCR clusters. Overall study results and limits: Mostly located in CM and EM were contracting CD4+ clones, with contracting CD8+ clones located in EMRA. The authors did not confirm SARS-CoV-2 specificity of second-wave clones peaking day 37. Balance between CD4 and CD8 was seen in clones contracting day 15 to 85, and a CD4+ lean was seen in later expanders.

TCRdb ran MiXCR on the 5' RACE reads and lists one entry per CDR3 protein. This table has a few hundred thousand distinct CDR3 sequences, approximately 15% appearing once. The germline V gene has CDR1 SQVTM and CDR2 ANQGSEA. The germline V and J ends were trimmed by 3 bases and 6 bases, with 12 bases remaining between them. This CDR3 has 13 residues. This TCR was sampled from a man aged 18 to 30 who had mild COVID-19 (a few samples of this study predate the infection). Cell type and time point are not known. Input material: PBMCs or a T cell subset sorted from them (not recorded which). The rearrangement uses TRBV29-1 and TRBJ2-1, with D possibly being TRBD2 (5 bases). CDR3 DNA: TGCAGCGTTGATGGACTTGCTACCAATGAGCAGTTCTTC. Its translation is CSVDGLATNEQFF.